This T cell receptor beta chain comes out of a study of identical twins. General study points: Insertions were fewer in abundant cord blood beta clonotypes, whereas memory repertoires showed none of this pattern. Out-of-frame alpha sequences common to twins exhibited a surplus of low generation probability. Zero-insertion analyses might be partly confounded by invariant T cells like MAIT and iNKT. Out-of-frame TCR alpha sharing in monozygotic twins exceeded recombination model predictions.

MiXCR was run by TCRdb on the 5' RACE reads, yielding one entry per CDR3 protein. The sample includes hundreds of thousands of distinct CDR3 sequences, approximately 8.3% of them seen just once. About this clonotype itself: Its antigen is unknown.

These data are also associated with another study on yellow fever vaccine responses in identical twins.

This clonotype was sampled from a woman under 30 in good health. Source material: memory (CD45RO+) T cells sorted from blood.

Here the CDR3 reads CATSRDEGYNEQFF. The CDR3, as DNA: TGTGCCACCAGCAGAGACGAAGGATACAATGAGCAGTTCTTC. The chain carries TRBV15 and TRBJ2-1; no firm D call. Trimming took off 0 bases at V and 4 bases at J, with 7 bases between the two ends. The CDR3 runs to 14 residues. CDR1 and CDR2 (germline): LNHNV, YYDKDF (reference sequence).